The entry below describes one T cell receptor beta chain. What it recognizes is unknown. Sample time point: week 35, safety follow-up. Each dose of the vaccine consisted of 300 ug of mutant IDH1 20-mer peptide, with topical imiquimod. The germline CDR1 and CDR2 sequences are SGHRS and YFSETQ. This CDR3 comprises 15 residues. The V segment lost 4 bases and the J segment 0 bases; nucleotides outside the gene matches: 4. The data were taken from a study of a mutant IDH1 vaccine in newly diagnosed glioma. Whole-study context: Standard pretreatment was either radiotherapy, temozolomide, or, for most, radiochemotherapy with temozolomide. Visits V12 and V13 fell at weeks 35 and 47, respectively. Study conclusions and caveats: Any relationship between pseudoprogression and changes in top peripheral T cell clonotypes seemed absent. Of all patients, around 94% showed vaccine-induced immune responses.

Repertoires were generated with immunoSEQ multiplex PCR, while TCRdb's copy carries only in-frame clones and drops some. The table has about 54,000 clones, around 84% seen once. The receptor comes from a young woman with glioma. The sequences come from PBMCs, collected from a glioma patient whose treatment included an IDH1 peptide vaccine. V and J are TRBV5-1 and TRBJ1-3; 7 bases are shared with TRBD1. CDR3 protein: CASSGGTASGNTIYF. The DNA for the CDR3 is TGCGCCAGCAGCGGCGGGACAGCCTCTGGAAACACCATATATTTT.